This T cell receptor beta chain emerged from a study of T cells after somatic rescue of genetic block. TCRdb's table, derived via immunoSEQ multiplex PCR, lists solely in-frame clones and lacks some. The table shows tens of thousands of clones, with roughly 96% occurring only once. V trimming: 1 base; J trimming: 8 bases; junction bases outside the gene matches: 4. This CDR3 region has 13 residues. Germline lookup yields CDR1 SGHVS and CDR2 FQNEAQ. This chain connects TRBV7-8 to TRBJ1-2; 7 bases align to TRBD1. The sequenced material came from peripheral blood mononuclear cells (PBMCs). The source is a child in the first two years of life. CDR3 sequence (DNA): TGTGCCAGCAGCTTAGACAGGGGAAGAGGCTACACCTTC. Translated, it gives CASSLDRGRGYTF. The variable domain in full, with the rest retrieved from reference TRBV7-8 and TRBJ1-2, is GAGVSQSPRYKVAKRGQDVALRCDPISGHVSLFWYQQALGQGPEFLTYFQNEAQLDKSGLPSDRFFAERPEGSVSTLKIQRTQQEDSAVYLCASSLDRGRGYTFGSGTRLTVV.